A selection of T cell receptor beta chains follows, all from one sample in a study of T cells in Graves' hyperthyroidism and ophthalmopathy. Via MiXCR, TCRdb re-called the multiplex PCR reads, giving one row per CDR3 protein. This table holds 480,000 or so distinct CDR3 sequences, approximately 49% found once. Sequenced: peripheral blood or thyroid tissue (not recorded which). The receptor source for this set is an adult woman with Graves' disease, either hyperthyroidism or ophthalmopathy (not recorded which). Both conserved end residues are part of each CDR3.

TRBJ2-7 | TRBV7-9 | CASSQEVLRSYEQYF
TRBJ1-2 | TRBV5-1 | CASSKDSNFGYTF
TRBJ2-7 | TRBV7-9 | CASSSLRGQRYEQYF
TRBJ1-5 | TRBV2 | CASSAADGNQPQHF
TRBJ2-7 | TRBV20-1 | CSASGSRGHEQYF
TRBJ2-7 | TRBV6-6 | CASSYDGSSYEQYF
TRBJ1-3 | TRBV5-1 | CASSLEAGDANTIYF
TRBJ1-3 | TRBV7-3 | CASSPGWTRVFGNTIYF
TRBJ1-1 | TRBV24-1 | CATSHSGGTEAFF
TRBJ1-1 | TRBV12-3/TRBV12-4 | CASSGGAEAFF
TRBJ2-5 | TRBV7-9 | CASSITGSPETQYF
TRBJ2-2 | TRBV20-1 | CSASMWRRQETQGAGELFF
TRBJ1-1 | TRBV7-2 | CASSSGASNTEAFF
TRBJ2-7 | TRBV19 | CASSIALAGYEQYF
TRBJ1-5 | TRBV10-3 | CAVSESETQHF
TRBJ1-1 | TRBV2 | CAPGTGGSEAFF
TRBJ2-2 | TRBV7-9 | CASSGTGSAGELFF